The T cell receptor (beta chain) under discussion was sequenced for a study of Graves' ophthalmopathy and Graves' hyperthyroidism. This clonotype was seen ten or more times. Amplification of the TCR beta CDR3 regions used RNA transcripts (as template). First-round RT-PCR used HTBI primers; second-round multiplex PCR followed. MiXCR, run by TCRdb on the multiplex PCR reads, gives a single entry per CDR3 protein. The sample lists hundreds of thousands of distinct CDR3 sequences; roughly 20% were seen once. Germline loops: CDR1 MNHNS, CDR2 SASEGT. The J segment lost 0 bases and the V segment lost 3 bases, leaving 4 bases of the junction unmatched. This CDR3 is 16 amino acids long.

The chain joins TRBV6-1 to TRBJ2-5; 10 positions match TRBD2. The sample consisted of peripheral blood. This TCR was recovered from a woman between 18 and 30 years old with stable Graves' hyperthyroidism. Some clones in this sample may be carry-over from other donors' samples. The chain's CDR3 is CASSDPSGGHQETQYF. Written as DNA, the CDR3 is TGTGCCAGCAGTGACCCTAGCGGGGGCCACCAAGAGACCCAGTACTTC.